This T cell receptor beta chain was recovered during a study of technical replicates of blood from a handful of donors. Only in-frame clones appear in the TCRdb table, and some are missing; sequencing was by immunoSEQ multiplex PCR. Of approximately 51,000 clones in the sample, about 93% were seen once. V lost 3 bases to trimming and J lost 5 bases, with 10 bases between them. This CDR3 contains 13 residues. Looked up from germline, CDR1 is ENHRY and CDR2 is SYGVKD. About this clone itself: Within the sample, other DNA sequences also encode this same CDR3.

J is TRBJ1-2 and V is TRBV10-3, with D possibly matching TRBD1 (6 bases). Sequenced input: PBMCs. The clonotype comes from a human donor in good health. Some clones in this sample may be carry-over from other donors' samples. CDR3 region: CAISEGQGYGYTF. The CDR3 DNA follows: TGTGCCATCAGTGAAGGGCAGGGGTATGGCTACACCTTC.